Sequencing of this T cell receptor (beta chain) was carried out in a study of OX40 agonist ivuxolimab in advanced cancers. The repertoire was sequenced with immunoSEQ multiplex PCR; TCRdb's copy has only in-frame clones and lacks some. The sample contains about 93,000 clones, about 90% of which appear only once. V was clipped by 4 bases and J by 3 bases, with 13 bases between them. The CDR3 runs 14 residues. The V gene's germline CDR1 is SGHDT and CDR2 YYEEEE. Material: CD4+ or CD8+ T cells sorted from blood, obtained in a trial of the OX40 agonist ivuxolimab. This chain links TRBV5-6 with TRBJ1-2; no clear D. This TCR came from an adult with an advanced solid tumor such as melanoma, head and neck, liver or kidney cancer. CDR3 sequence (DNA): TGTGCCAGCAGCGAAAGGATAGGGTACTATGGCTACACCTTC. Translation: CASSERIGYYGYTF.